A single sample gave rise to the 19 T cell receptor gamma chains below, sequenced in a study of gamma-delta chains in newborns, infants, children. TCRdb re-identified clones in the reads via CATT. The table shows 2,500 or so gamma-chain clones, with around 45% occurring only once. The sample was blood. These receptors were collected from a child who was a newborn, infant or young child, either healthy, febrile or measles-vaccinated (not recorded which).

The V gene remains uncalled, whereas the J gene is TRGJ1 or TRGJ2. This CDR3 is 10 amino acids long. In DNA form, the CDR3 reads TGTGCCACCTTTACTAATAAGAAACTCTTT. It translates to CATFTNKKLF.

Note on this clone: At one of its ends the junction is not consistent with the germline gene, which may arise from a read error. The chain has TRGV5 and TRGJ1 or TRGJ2. TCRdb does not report a J gene; here it was assigned by matching the DNA to germline references. The CDR3 consists of 15 residues. Looked up from germline, CDR1 is VINAFY and CDR2 is YDVSNSKD. The CDR3 DNA reads as TGTACCACCTGGGACAGACCTAAGAATTATTATAAGAAACTCTTT. Its translation is CTTWDRPKNYYKKLF.

This clone has only one observation. The chain links TRGV4 to TRGJ1 or TRGJ2. Since TCRdb gives no J gene, matching the DNA to germline was used here to assign it. The CDR3 length is 10 residues. Looked up from germline, CDR1 is EGSTGY and CDR2 is YDSYTSSV. Trimming removed 5 bases from V and 7 bases from J; junction bases left unmatched: 2. CDR3 protein: CATWAYKKLF. The CDR3 coding sequence is TGTGCCACCTGGGCCTATAAGAAACTCTTT.

J is TRGJP2 and V is TRGV2. TCRdb does not report a J gene; here it was assigned by matching the DNA to germline references. This CDR3 contains 16 residues. V gave up 1 base and J gave up 3 bases; unmatched junction bases: 8. From germline, CDR1 is EGSNGY and CDR2 YDSYNSKV. CDR3 protein: CATWDGGVGSDWIKTF. CDR3 sequence (DNA): TGTGCCACCTGGGACGGCGGAGTTGGTAGTGATTGGATCAAGACGTTT.

The sample holds a few counts of this clone. The gene calls are TRGV9 and TRGJP. The J gene was not available in TCRdb and was assigned here by matching the DNA to germline segments. The CDR3 spans 16 residues. Unmatched junction bases numbered 3, after V lost 0 bases and J lost 7 bases. The germline V gene has CDR1 GITISATS and CDR2 ISYDGTV (reference sequence). CDR3 in amino acids: CALWEVFELGKKIKVF. The CDR3 DNA follows: TGTGCCTTGTGGGAGGTGTTCGAGTTGGGCAAAAAAATCAAGGTATTT.

Comments on this clone: One end of the junction fails to match germline, which may point to a read error. The chain employs TRGV3 and TRGJ1 or TRGJ2. The J gene is absent in TCRdb and was assigned here via DNA matching to germline. In germline, CDR1 is VTNTFY, CDR2 YDVSTARD (reference sequence). This CDR3 has 12 amino acids. The CDR3: CATGDGHHKKLF. For the CDR3, the DNA is TGCGCCACCGGGGACGGGCATCATAAGAAACTCTTT.

To note about this clone: This sample also contains other DNA sequences that code for the same CDR3. The rearrangement links TRGV4 to TRGJ1 or TRGJ2. The J gene comes from matching the DNA to germline here; TCRdb lacks it. Losses at the gene ends were 0 bases for V and 1 base for J; bases not matched to a gene: 3. The CDR3 sequence is 14 residues long. Germline-derived CDR1 and CDR2 are EGSTGY and YDSYTSSV. DNA for the CDR3: TGTGCCACCTGGGATGGGCCAAATTATTATAAGAAACTCTTT. It yields the protein CATWDGPNYYKKLF.

This sequence joins TRGV4 and TRGJ1 or TRGJ2. V trimming: 0 bases; J trimming: 3 bases; junction bases outside the gene matches: 8. The CDR3 length is 15 residues. The germline CDR1 and CDR2 sequences are EGSTGY and YDSYTSSV. The DNA of the CDR3 is TGTGCCACCTGGGATGGGGGAAGAATTTATTATAAGAAACTCTTT. Amino acids: CATWDGGRIYYKKLF.

This clone occurred once. V usage is TRGV2 and J usage is TRGJ1 or TRGJ2. The J gene was missing in TCRdb and was found by matching the end of the DNA to germline. With 0 bases clipped from V and 3 bases from J, the junction kept 8 bases outside the gene matches. There are 15 residues in the CDR3. Germline loops: CDR1 EGSNGY, CDR2 YDSYNSKV. The CDR3 DNA reads as TGTGCCACCTGGGACGGGTCCTCCGGTTATTATAAGAAACTCTTT. It is translated as CATWDGSSGYYKKLF.

This clone turned up a few times. This chain links TRGV4 with TRGJ1 or TRGJ2. The J gene was missing in TCRdb and was found by matching the end of the DNA to germline. The V segment lost 0 bases and the J segment 10 bases; nucleotides outside the gene matches: 9. The CDR3 has 13 residues. From germline, CDR1 is EGSTGY and CDR2 YDSYTSSV. CDR3 protein: CATWDGPKRKKLF. In DNA form, the CDR3 reads TGTGCCACCTGGGATGGGCCGAAGAGAAAGAAACTCTTT.

With respect to this clone: The sample carries other DNA sequences with the same CDR3. V is TRGV4 and J is TRGJ1 or TRGJ2. TCRdb records no J gene; here it was assigned by comparing the DNA to germline. Trimming cost V 4 bases and J 10 bases; bases outside gene matches: 4. CDR1 is EGSTGY and CDR2 is YDSYTSSV in the germline V gene. The CDR3 totals 10 residues. CDR3 residues: CATWEGKKLF. The CDR3 DNA reads as TGTGCCACCTGGGAGGGAAAGAAACTCTTT.

This clone has only a few counts. The chain carries TRGV9 and TRGJ1 or TRGJ2. The J gene was not available in TCRdb and was assigned here by matching the DNA to germline segments. CDR1 and CDR2 (germline): GITISATS, ISYDGTV (reference sequence). This CDR3 is 14 amino acids long. V was pared by 3 bases and J by 9 bases, with 14 bases of the junction left unmatched. CDR3 protein: CALWESPKGGKKLF. DNA of the CDR3: TGTGCCTTGTGGGAGTCCCCCAAGGGCGGTAAGAAACTCTTT.

This sequence joins TRGV2 and TRGJ1 or TRGJ2. The J gene is not listed in TCRdb, so it was assigned here from a DNA match to germline. V was clipped by 1 base and J by 12 bases; unmatched bases: 9. This CDR3 has 12 residues. Germline-derived CDR1 and CDR2 are EGSNGY and YDSYNSKV. The CDR3 here is CATWDGHWRKLF. DNA of the CDR3: TGTGCCACCTGGGACGGTCACTGGAGGAAACTCTTT.

This clone showed up just a few times. Other DNA variants within this sample encode the same CDR3. The genes are TRGV3 and TRGJ1 or TRGJ2. TCRdb gives no J gene; it was assigned here by matching the DNA to germline. Trimming took 0 bases from V and 3 from J; bases not matched to a gene: 5. Germline CDR1 VTNTFY, CDR2 YDVSTARD (reference sequence). The CDR3 sequence is 14 residues long. The CDR3: CATWDRPGYYKKLF. CDR3 coding DNA: TGTGCCACCTGGGACAGGCCGGGTTATTATAAGAAACTCTTT.

On this clone itself: At one of its ends the junction is not consistent with the germline gene, which may arise from a read error. The chain joins TRGV2 to TRGJ1 or TRGJ2. No J gene was available from TCRdb, and it was assigned here by a germline match of the DNA. The CDR3 totals 13 residues. CDR1 is EGSNGY and CDR2 is YDSYNSKV in the germline V gene. The CDR3 DNA reads TGTGCCACCTGGTACGGAAATTATTATAAGAAACTCTTT. This gives the protein CATWYGNYYKKLF.

The V call is TRGV3, the J call TRGJ1 or TRGJ2. No J gene was available from TCRdb, and it was assigned here by a germline match of the DNA. The CDR3 loop spans 14 amino acids. The V and J ends lost 0 bases and 5 bases, in that order; junction bases with no gene match: 7. Germline CDR1 is VTNTFY and CDR2 is YDVSTARD (reference sequence). CDR3: CATWDRRVNYKKLF. The CDR3, as DNA: TGTGCCACCTGGGACAGGCGAGTCAATTATAAGAAACTCTTT.

V is TRGV5 and J is TRGJ1 or TRGJ2. Here the J gene was assigned by germline matching of the DNA, as TCRdb has none. The V gene's germline CDR1 is VINAFY and CDR2 YDVSNSKD. Unmatched junction bases numbered 7, after V lost 5 bases and J lost 6 bases. This CDR3 contains 12 residues. CDR3 loop: CATWVQGYKKLF. Here the CDR3 DNA reads TGTGCCACCTGGGTCCAGGGTTATAAGAAACTCTTT.

V is TRGV8 and J is TRGJP2. TCRdb lists no J gene, so it was determined here by aligning the DNA to germline. Germline-derived CDR1 and CDR2 are VENAVY and YDSYNSRV. V shed 3 bases and J 10 bases; nucleotides not matched to a gene: 5. This CDR3 comprises 12 residues. In DNA, the CDR3 is TGTGCCACCTGGGATGGTAGTTGGATCAAGACGTTT. This sequence encodes CATWDGSWIKTF.

Note on this clone: A much more abundant neighbour one base away suggests this may be a read error. CDR3 region: CATWGTNYYKKLF. In DNA form, the CDR3 reads TGTGCCACCTGGGGCACGAATTATTATAAGAAACTCTTT. The rearrangement links TRGV3 to TRGJ1 or TRGJ2. Here the J gene was assigned by germline matching of the DNA, as TCRdb has none. CDR3 size: 13 residues. Trimming cost V 5 bases and J 0 bases; bases outside gene matches: 4. Germline V lookup: CDR1 VTNTFY, CDR2 YDVSTARD (reference sequence).